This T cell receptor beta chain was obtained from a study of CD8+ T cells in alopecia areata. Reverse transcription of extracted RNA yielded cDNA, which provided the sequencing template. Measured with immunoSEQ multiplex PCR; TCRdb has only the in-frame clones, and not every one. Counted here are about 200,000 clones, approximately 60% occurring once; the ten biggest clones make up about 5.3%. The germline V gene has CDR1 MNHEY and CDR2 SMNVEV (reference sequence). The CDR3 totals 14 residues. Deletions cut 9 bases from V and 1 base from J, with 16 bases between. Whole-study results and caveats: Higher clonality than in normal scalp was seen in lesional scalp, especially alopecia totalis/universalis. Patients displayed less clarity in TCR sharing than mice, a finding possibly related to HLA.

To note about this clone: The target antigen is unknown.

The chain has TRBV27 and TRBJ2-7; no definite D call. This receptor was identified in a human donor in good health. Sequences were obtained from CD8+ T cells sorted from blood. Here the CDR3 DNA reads TGTGCCAGTGGGGTTAAAACAGCTTCCTACGAGCAGTACTTC. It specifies CASGVKTASYEQYF.